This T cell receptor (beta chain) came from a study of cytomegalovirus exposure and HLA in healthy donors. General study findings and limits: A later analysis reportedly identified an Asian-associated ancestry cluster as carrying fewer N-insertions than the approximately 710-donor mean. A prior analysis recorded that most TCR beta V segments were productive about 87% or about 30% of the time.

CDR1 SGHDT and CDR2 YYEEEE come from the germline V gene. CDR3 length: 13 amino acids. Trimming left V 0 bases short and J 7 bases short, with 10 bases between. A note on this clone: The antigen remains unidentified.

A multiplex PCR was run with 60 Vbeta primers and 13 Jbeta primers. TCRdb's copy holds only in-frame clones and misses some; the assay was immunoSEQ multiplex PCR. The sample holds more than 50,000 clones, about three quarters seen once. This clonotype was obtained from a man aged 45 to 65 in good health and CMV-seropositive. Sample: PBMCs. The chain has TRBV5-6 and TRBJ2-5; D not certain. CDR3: CASSLGLMGTQYF. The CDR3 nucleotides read TGTGCCAGCAGCTTGGGACTGATGGGGACCCAGTACTTC. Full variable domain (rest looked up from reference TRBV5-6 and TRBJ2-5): DAGVTQSPTHLIKTRGQQVTLRCSPKSGHDTVSWYQQALGQGPQFIFQYYEEEERQRGNFPDRFSGHQFPNYSSELNVNALLLGDSALYLCASSLGLMGTQYFGPGTRLLVL.